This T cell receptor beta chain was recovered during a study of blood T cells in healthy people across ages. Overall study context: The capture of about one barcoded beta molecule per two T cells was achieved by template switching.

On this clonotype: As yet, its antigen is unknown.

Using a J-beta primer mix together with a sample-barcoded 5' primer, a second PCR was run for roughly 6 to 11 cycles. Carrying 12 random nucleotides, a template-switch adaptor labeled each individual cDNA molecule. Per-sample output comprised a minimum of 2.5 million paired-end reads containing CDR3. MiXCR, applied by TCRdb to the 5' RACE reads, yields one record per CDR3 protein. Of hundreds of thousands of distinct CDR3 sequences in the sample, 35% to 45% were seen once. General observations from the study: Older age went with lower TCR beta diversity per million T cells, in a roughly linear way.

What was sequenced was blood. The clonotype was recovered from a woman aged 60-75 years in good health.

The CDR3 coding sequence is TGTGCCAGACAGGGGACGCGCTATGGCTACACCTTC. Its protein is CARQGTRYGYTF. The genes are TRBV27 and TRBJ1-2, with TRBD1 matching 7 bases. The CDR3 has 12 amino acids. Looked up from germline, CDR1 is MNHEY and CDR2 is SMNVEV (reference sequence). With V trimmed by 9 bases and J by 4 bases, 5 bases remained unmatched.